The source of this T cell receptor beta chain is a study of blood T cell repertoires in COVID-19. Study context: From T cells, B-cell-depleted T cells, or PBMCs came the material, which was cDNA or gDNA.

Seattle enrolled patients during active infection and tracked them longitudinally. CDR3 length: 16 residues. Trimming removed 5 bases at V and 6 bases at J, with 22 bases between. CDR1 SEHNR and CDR2 FQNEAQ come from the germline V gene (reference sequence). As handled by the study authors: Quantification of nucleated cells was approximated via reference gene primer amplification. TCRdb's table, derived via immunoSEQ multiplex PCR, lists solely in-frame clones and lacks some. Clonal size and the V and J genes are those of that table, whereas D and trimming came from the DNA. The sample gives roughly 120,000 clones, approximately 85% of which show up once; under 3.5% is in the top ten.

This sequence originates from an elderly woman with COVID-19, enrolled during active disease. The sequenced material came from peripheral blood. The chain carries TRBV7-9 and TRBJ1-2; the D gene is possibly TRBD1 (5 bases). CDR3 DNA sequence: TGTGCCAGCAGCACCCAACCGGGGGGGGTCGGCCATGGCTACACCTTC. Protein sequence: CASSTQPGGVGHGYTF.